This T cell receptor beta chain was sequenced for a study of radiotherapy plus CTLA-4 blockade in lung cancer. About the study: Among patients, less than 20% showed objective responses, and 31% had disease control. Study results and caveats: Once radiotherapy plus ipilimumab had been given, TCR clones derived from tumor expanded in blood.

Profiling relied on immunoSEQ multiplex PCR, and the TCRdb table lists in-frame clones only, not all of them. Among about 32,000 clones, roughly four fifths were seen once, and the ten largest hold approximately 23%. Regarding this clone: As yet, its antigen is unknown.

Deletions cut 3 bases from V and 3 bases from J, with 12 bases between. Germline V gene lookup returns CDR1 SGHNT and CDR2 YYREEE (reference sequence). The CDR3 runs to 15 residues. The study gave focal radiation plus ipilimumab CTLA-4 blockade to patients with chemo-refractory metastatic non-small-cell lung cancer. The sequence came from a human donor with non-small cell lung cancer that progressed on radiotherapy plus ipilimumab. This chain links TRBV5-4 with TRBJ1-4; D remains ambiguous. The sample in question was peripheral blood, obtained from a patient treated with radiotherapy plus ipilimumab. CDR3 region: CASSSKSGSNEKLFF. The DNA for the CDR3 is TGTGCCAGCAGCTCCAAATCGGGATCTAATGAAAAACTGTTTTTT.